This TCR beta chain was captured by sequencing in a study of T-cell memory formation after mild COVID-19. Looking at the study overall: Each donor largely had its own TCR clusters.

Findings and limits, study-wide: Contracting CD8+ clones were enriched in EMRA, CD4+ mainly in CM and EM. Second-wave clones that peaked on day 37 lacked confirmed SARS-CoV-2 specificity.

The germline gives CDR1 SGDLS, CDR2 YYNGEE. V lost 2 bases to trimming and J lost 1 base, with 6 bases between them. The CDR3 is made up of 13 amino acids. Each CDR3 protein is one row after TCRdb ran MiXCR on the 5' RACE reads. This table holds more than 250,000 distinct CDR3 sequences, under 20% found once. This clonotype was seen a handful of times. The target antigen is unknown. The chain has TRBV9 and TRBJ1-1, with D unclear. The sample comprised PBMCs or a T cell subset sorted from them (not recorded which). This TCR was recovered from a man younger than 35 who had mild COVID-19 (a few samples of this study predate the infection). Cell type and time point are not known. CDR3 in DNA: TGTGCCAGCAGCGTGCACTCGAACACTGAAGCTTTCTTT. This codes for CASSVHSNTEAFF.